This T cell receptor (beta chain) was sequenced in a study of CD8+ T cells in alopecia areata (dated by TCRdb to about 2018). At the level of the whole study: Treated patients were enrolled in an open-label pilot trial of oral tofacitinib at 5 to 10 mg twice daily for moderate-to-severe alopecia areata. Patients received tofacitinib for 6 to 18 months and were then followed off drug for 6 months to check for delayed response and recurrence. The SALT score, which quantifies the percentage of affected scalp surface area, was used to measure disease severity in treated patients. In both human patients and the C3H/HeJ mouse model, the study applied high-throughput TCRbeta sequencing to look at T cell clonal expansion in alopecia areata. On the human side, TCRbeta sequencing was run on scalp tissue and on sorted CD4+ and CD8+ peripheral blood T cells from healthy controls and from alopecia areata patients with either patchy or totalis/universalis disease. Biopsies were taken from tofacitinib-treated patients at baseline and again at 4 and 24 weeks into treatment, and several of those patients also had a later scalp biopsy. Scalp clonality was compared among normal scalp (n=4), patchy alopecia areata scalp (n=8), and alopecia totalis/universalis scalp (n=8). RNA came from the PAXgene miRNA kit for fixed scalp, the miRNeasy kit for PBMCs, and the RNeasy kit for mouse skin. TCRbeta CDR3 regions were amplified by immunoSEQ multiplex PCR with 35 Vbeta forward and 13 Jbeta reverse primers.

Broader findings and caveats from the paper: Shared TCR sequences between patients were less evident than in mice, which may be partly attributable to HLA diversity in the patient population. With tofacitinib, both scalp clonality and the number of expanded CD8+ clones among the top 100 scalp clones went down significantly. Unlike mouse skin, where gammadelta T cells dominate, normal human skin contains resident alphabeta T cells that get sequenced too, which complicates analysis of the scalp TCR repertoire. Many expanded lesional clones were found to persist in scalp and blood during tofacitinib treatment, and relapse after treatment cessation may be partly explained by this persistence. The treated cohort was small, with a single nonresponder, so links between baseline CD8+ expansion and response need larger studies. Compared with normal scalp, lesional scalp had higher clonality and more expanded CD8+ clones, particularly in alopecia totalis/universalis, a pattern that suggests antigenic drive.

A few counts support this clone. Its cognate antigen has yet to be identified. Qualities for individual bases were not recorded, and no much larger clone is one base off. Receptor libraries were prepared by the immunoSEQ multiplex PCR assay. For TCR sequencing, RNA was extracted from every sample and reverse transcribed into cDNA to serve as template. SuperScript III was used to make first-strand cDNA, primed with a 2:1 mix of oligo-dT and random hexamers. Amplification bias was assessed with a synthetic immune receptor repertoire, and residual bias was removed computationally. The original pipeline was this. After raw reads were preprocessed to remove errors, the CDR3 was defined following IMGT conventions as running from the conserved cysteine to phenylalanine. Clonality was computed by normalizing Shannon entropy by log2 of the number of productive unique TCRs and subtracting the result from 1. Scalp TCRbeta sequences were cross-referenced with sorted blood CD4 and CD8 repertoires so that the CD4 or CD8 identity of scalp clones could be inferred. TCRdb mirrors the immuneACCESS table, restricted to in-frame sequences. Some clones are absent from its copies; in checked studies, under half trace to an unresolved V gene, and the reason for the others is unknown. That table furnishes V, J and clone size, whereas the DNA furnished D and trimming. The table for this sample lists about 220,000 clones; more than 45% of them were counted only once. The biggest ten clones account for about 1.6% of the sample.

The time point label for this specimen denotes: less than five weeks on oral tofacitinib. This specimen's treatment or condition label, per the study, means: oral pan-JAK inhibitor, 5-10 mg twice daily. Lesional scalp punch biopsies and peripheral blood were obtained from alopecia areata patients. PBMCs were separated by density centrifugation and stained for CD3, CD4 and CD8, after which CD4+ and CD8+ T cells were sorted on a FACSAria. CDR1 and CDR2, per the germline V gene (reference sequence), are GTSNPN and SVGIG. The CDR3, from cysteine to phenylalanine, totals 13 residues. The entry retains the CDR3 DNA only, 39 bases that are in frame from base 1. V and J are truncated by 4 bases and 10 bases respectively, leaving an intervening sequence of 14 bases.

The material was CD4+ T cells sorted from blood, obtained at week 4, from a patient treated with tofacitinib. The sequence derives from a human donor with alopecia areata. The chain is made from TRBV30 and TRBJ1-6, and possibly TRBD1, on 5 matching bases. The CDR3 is CAWNAGEGSPLHF. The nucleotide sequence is TGTGCCTGGAATGCGGGGGAAGGATCACCCCTCCACTTT. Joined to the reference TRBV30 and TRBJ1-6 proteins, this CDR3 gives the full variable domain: SQTIHQWPATLVQPVGSPLSLECTVEGTSNPNLYWYRQAAGRGLQLLFYSVGIGQISSEVPQNLSASRPQDRQFILSSKKLLLSDSGFYLCAWNAGEGSPLHFGNGTRLTVT.